This paragraph reports one T cell receptor beta chain. Its matching antigen is unknown. An end of the junction does not agree with germline; a read error may underlie this. The CDR3 consists of 16 residues. The germline gives CDR1 SEHNR, CDR2 FQNEAQ (reference sequence). This entry belongs to a study of cytomegalovirus exposure and HLA in healthy donors. Study-level points and caveats: Most CMV-associated TCR beta chains appeared HLA-restricted in a later analysis. Reportedly, TCR beta sequences accurately predicted HLA-A and HLA-B alleles in most subjects. What a later analysis showed was that several of the most significant clusters appeared linked to common viral pathogens.

PCR involved 60 Vbeta and 13 Jbeta primers. Assay used: immunoSEQ multiplex PCR; TCRdb lists only in-frame clones, some missing. Here the sample spans about 160,000 clones, roughly four fifths being singletons. Specimen: PBMCs. V gene TRBV7-9 combines with J gene TRBJ2-7; 8 bases are shared with TRBD1. The clonotype originates from a man aged 60-69 years in good health and CMV-seronegative. CDR3 loop: CSSSSSMGQVFYEQYF. The CDR3 DNA is TGTTCCAGCAGCTCTAGCATGGGACAGGTATTCTACGAGCAGTACTTC.